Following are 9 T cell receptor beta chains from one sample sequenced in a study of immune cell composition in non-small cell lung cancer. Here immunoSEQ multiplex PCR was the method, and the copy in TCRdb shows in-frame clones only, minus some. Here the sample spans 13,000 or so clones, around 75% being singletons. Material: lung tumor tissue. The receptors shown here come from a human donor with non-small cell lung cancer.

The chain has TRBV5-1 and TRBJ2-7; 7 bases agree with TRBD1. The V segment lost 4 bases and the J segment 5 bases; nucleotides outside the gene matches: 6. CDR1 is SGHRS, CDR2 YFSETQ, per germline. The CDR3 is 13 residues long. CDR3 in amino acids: CASSRPTGNEQYF. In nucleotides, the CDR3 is TGCGCCAGCAGCCGGCCGACAGGGAACGAGCAGTACTTC. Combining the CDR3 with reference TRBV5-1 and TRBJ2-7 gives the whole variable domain KAGVTQTPRYLIKTRGQQVTLSCSPISGHRSVSWYQQTPGQGLQFLFEYFSETQRNKGNFPGRFSGRQFSNSRSEMNVSTLELGDSALYLCASSRPTGNEQYFGPGTRLTVT.

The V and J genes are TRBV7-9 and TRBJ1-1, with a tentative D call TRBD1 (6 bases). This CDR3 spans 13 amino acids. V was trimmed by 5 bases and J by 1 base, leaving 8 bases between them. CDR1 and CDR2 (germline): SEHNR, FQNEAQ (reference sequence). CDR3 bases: TGTGCCAGCAGCGGCAGGGGGAACACTGAAGCTTTCTTT. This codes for CASSGRGNTEAFF.

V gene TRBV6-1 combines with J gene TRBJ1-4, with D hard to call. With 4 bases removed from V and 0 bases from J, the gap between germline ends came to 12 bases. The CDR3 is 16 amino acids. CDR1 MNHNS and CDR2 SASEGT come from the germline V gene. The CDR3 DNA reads TGTGCCAGCAGTGGCGGGCTTGTTGCAACTAATGAAAAACTGTTTTTT. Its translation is CASSGGLVATNEKLFF.

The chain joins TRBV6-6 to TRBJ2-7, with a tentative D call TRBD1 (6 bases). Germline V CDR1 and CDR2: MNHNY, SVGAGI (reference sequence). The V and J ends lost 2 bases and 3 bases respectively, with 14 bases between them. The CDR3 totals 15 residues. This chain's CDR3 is CASSYRDMWSYEQYF. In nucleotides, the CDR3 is TGTGCCAGCAGTTACAGGGACATGTGGAGCTACGAGCAGTACTTC.

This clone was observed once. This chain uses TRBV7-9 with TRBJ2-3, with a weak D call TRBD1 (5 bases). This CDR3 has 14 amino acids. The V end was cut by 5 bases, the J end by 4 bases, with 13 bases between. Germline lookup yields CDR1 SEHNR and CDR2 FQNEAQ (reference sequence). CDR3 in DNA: TGTGCCAGCAGCCCGGCCGACAGATCAGATACGCAGTATTTT. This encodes CASSPADRSDTQYF.

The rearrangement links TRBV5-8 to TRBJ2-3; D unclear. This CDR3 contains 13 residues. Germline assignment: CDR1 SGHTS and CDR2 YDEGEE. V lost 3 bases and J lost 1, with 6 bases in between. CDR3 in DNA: TGTGCCAGCAGCTCAAGAGGCACAGATACGCAGTATTTT. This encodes CASSSRGTDTQYF. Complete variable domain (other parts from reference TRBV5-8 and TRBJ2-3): EAGVTQSPTHLIKTRGQQATLRCSPISGHTSVYWYQQALGLGLQFLLWYDEGEERNRGNFPPRFSGRQFPNYSSELNVNALELEDSALYLCASSSRGTDTQYFGPGTRLTVL.

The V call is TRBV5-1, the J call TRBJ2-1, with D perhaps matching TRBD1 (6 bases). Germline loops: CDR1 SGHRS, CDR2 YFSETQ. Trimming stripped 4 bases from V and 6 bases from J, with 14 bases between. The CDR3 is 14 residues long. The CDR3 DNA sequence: TGCGCCAGCAGCGTGACAGGCCCCCCCAATGAGCAGTTCTTC. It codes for CASSVTGPPNEQFF.

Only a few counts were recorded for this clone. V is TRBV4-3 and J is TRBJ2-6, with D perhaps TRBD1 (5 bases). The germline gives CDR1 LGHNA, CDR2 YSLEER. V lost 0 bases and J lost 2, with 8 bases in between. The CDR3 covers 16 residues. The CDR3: CASSQEEGAGANVLTF. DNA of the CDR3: TGCGCCAGCAGCCAAGAAGAAGGGGCTGGGGCCAACGTCCTGACTTTC.

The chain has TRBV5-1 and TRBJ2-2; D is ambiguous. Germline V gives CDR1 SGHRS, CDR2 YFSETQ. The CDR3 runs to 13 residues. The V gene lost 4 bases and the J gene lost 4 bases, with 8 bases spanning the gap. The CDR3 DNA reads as TGCGCCAGCAGCCGCGCAGGCACCGGGGAGCTGTTTTTT. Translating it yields CASSRAGTGELFF.